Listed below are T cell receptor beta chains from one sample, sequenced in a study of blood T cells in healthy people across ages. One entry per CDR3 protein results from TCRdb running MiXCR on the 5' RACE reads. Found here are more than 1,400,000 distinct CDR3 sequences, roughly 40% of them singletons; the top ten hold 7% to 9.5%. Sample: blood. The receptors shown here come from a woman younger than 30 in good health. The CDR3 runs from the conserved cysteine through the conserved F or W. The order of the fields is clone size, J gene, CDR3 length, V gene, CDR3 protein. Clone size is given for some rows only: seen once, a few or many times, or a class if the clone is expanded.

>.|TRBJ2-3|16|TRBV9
CASSVGAGALSDTQYF
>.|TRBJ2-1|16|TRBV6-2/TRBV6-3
CASSYGGSPGHNEQFF
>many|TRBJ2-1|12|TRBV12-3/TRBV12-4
CASSFGGHEQFF
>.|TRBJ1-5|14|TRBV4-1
CASSQAGRSQPQHF
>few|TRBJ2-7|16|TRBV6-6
CASRYLGQGSSYEQYF
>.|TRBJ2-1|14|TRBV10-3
CAIMSSEATGEQFF
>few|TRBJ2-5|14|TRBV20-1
CSIGRLAEQETQYF
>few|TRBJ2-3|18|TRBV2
CASSVGVGSGRVTDTQYF
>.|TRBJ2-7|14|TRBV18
CASSLGQPAYEQYF
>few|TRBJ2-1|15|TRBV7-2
CASSLVTGTTNEQFF
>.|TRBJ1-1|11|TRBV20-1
CSANRNTEAFF
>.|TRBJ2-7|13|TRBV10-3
CAIRDTGAYEQYF
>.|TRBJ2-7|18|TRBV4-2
CASSQDPLAGGPEAEQYF
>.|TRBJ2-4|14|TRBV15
CATSRASGKNIQYF